The present entry profiles one T cell receptor beta chain with its context. This sample is drawn from a study of blood T cell repertoires in COVID-19. The CDR3 sequence is 10 residues long. Germline V gene lookup returns CDR1 DFQATT and CDR2 SNEGSKA (reference sequence). The V gene end was trimmed by 6 bases and the J gene end by 8 bases; junction bases not matched to a gene: 2. Sequenced by immunoSEQ multiplex PCR; TCRdb stores in-frame clones only, minus some. This table has roughly 380,000 clones, 80% to 90% appearing once. The chain uses TRBV20-1 and TRBJ1-2; 8 bases map to TRBD1. The sequencing input was PBMCs or T cells enriched from blood (not recorded which). The sequence was obtained from a man aged 30 to 45 who had recovered from COVID-19. In DNA form, the CDR3 reads TGCAGTGCCAGGGGGCTCGGCTACACCTTC. Amino acid sequence: CSARGLGYTF.